This T cell receptor beta chain was profiled in a study of blood T cell repertoires in COVID-19. Study information: COVID-19 samples from acute and convalescent phases originated in the United States, Italy and Spain. Sample material is recorded as cDNA or gDNA derived from T cells, B-cell-depleted T cells, or PBMCs.

This CDR3 region has 16 residues. V lost 0 bases and J lost 7; bases outside the gene matches: 10. CDR1 SGHRS and CDR2 YFSETQ come from the germline V gene. Per the original data handling: Reference gene primer amplification gave nucleated cell count estimates. Method: immunoSEQ multiplex PCR; TCRdb's copy keeps in-frame clones and lacks some. The DNA was the basis for D and trimming; V, J and clone size are from that table. The sample contains a few hundred thousand clones, around four fifths of which appear only once. Specimen: peripheral blood. This sequence was found in a man between 60 and 70 years old with acute or convalescent COVID-19. The rearrangement links TRBV5-1 to TRBJ1-2; 9 bases match TRBD1. CDR3 protein: CASSLASGQGLGGYTF. CDR3 coding DNA: TGCGCCAGCAGCTTGGCCTCGGGACAGGGCCTTGGTGGCTACACCTTC.